Presented here are 4 T cell receptor beta chains from one specimen sequenced in a study of T cells in Graves' hyperthyroidism and ophthalmopathy. From RNA transcripts, TCR beta CDR3 regions were amplified. TCR CDR3 underwent first-round RT-PCR with the HTBI primer set. TCRdb re-analysed the multiplex PCR reads in MiXCR, keeping a single row per CDR3 protein. The profile covers approximately 380,000 distinct CDR3 sequences, with about 14% appearing a single time and 25% to 30% taken by the ten largest. Material for sequencing was blood. The receptors stem from a man aged 50-60 years with Graves' ophthalmopathy.

This clonotype has only a few counts. This chain connects TRBV19 to TRBJ1-2; D is ambiguous. Trimming removed 3 bases from V and 6 bases from J, with 17 bases in between. CDR3 length: 15 residues. CDR1 is LNHDA, CDR2 SQIVND, per germline (reference sequence). For the CDR3, the DNA is TGTGCCAGTAGTATTGTTGGGAGACAAGAGGATGGCTACACCTTC. This sequence encodes CASSIVGRQEDGYTF.

J is TRBJ2-3 and V is TRBV20-1, with 12 nucleotides matching TRBD2. This CDR3 spans 17 amino acids. Germline trimming cut 3 bases from V and 4 bases from J; bases unmatched to any gene: 11. Per germline, CDR1 DFQATT and CDR2 SNEGSKA (reference sequence). The CDR3 region is CSASSTTSGSLADTQYF. The DNA for the CDR3 is TGCAGTGCTAGTTCCACGACTAGCGGGAGTTTGGCAGATACGCAGTATTTT.

This clonotype was counted ten times or more. This chain links TRBV5-1 with TRBJ2-3, with 9 bases matching TRBD2. The CDR3 has 16 residues. The V and J ends lost 4 bases and 1 base, in that order; junction bases with no gene match: 7. Germline assignment: CDR1 SGHRS and CDR2 YFSETQ. The DNA of the CDR3 is TGCGCCAGCAGCCAAGGACTAGCGATGGGCACAGATACGCAGTATTTT. Its translation: CASSQGLAMGTDTQYF. The variable domain in full, completed from reference TRBV5-1 and TRBJ2-3, reads KAGVTQTPRYLIKTRGQQVTLSCSPISGHRSVSWYQQTPGQGLQFLFEYFSETQRNKGNFPGRFSGRQFSNSRSEMNVSTLELGDSALYLCASSQGLAMGTDTQYFGPGTRLTVL.

Many counts were recorded for this clonotype. V usage is TRBV5-1 and J usage is TRBJ2-7; possible D gene TRBD1, 5 bases. Per germline, CDR1 SGHRS and CDR2 YFSETQ. V was pared by 2 bases and J by 5 bases, with 11 bases between. This CDR3 region has 13 residues. The CDR3 loop is CASSFRAGNEQYF. The CDR3 region has the DNA TGCGCCAGCAGCTTTCGTGCAGGGAACGAGCAGTACTTC.